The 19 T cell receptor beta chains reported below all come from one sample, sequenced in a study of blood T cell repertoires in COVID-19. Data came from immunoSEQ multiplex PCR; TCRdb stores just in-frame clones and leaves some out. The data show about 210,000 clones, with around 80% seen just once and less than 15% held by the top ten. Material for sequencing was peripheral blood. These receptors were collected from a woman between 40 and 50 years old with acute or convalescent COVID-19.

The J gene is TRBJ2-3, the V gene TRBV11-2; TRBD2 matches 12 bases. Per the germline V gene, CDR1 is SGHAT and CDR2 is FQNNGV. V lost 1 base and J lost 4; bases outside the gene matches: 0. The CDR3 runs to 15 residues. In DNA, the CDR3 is TGTGCCAGCAGCTTAGGACTAGCGGGGGCAGATACGCAGTATTTT. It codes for CASSLGLAGADTQYF. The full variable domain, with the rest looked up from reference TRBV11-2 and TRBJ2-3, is EAGVAQSPRYKIIEKRQSVAFWCNPISGHATLYWYQQILGQGPKLLIQFQNNGVVDDSQLPKDRFSAERLKGVDSTLKIQPAKLEDSAVYLCASSLGLAGADTQYFGPGTRLTVL.

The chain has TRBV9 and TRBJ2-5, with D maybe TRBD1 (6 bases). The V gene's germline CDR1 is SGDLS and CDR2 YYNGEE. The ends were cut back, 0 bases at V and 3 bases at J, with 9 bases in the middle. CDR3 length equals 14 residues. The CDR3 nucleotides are TGTGCCAGCAGCGTAGTGTCAGGGGAAGAGACCCAGTACTTC. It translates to CASSVVSGEETQYF. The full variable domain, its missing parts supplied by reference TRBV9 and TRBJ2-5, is DSGVTQTPKHLITATGQRVTLRCSPRSGDLSVYWYQQSLDQGLQFLIQYYNGEERAKGNILERFSAQQFPDLHSELNLSSLELGDSALYFCASSVVSGEETQYFGPGTRLLVL.

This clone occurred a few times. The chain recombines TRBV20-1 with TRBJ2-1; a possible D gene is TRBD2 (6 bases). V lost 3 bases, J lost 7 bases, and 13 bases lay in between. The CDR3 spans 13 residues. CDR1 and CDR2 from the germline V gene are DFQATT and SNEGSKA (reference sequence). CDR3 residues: CSASGGIANEQFF. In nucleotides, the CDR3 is TGCAGTGCTAGTGGCGGGATAGCGAATGAGCAGTTCTTC.

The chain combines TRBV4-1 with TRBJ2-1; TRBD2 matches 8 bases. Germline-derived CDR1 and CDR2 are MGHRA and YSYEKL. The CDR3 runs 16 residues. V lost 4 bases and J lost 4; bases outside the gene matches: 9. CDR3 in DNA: TGCGCCAGCAGCCGCTCTCCCAGCGGGGGATACAATGAGCAGTTCTTC. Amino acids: CASSRSPSGGYNEQFF.

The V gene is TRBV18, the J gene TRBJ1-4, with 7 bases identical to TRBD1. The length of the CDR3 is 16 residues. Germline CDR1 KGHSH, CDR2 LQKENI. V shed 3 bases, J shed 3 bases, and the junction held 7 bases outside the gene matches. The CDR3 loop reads CASSPATGAPNEKLFF. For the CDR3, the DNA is TGTGCCAGCTCACCGGCTACAGGGGCCCCTAATGAAAAACTGTTTTTT.

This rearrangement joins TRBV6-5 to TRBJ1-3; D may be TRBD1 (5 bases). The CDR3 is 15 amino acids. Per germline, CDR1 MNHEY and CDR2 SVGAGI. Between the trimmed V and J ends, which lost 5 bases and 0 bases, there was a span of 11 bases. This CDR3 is CASSRTGISGNTIYF. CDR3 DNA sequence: TGTGCCAGCAGTCGCACAGGAATCTCTGGAAACACCATATATTTT.

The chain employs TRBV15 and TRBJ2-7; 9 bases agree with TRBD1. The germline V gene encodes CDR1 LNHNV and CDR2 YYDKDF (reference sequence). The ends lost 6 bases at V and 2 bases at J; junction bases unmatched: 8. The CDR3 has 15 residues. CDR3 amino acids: CATSLYRGPPYEQYF. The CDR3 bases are TGTGCCACCAGTCTCTACAGGGGGCCCCCCTACGAGCAGTACTTC.

The CDR3 here is CASSSLGDKLYEQYF. In DNA, the CDR3 is TGTGCCAGCAGTTCCTTAGGGGACAAACTCTACGAGCAGTACTTC. V gene TRBV27 combines with J gene TRBJ2-7; weak D call: TRBD1 (6 bases). Germline lookup yields CDR1 MNHEY and CDR2 SMNVEV (reference sequence). Trimming took off 4 bases at V and 3 bases at J, with 16 bases between the two ends. This CDR3 has 15 residues.

CDR3 amino acids: CASSPGQESSYEQYF. The CDR3 DNA is TGTGCCAGCTCACCGGGACAGGAGAGCTCCTACGAGCAGTACTTC. The V and J genes are TRBV18 and TRBJ2-7; TRBD1 matches 8 bases. The CDR3 is 15 amino acids. Trimming removed 3 bases from V and 0 bases from J; junction bases left unmatched: 4. CDR1 is KGHSH, CDR2 LQKENI, per germline.

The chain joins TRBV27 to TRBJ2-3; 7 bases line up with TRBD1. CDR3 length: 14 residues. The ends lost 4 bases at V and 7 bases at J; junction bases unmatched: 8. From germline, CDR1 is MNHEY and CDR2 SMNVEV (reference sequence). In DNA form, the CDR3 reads TGTGCCAGCAGTTCCCCCGCGACAGGGAATACGCAGTATTTT. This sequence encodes CASSSPATGNTQYF.

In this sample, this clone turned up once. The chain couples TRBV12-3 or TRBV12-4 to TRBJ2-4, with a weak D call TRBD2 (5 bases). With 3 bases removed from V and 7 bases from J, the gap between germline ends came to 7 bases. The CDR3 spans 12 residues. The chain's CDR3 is CASSLAGNIQYF. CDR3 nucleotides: TGTGCCAGCAGTTTGGCGGGTAACATTCAGTACTTC.

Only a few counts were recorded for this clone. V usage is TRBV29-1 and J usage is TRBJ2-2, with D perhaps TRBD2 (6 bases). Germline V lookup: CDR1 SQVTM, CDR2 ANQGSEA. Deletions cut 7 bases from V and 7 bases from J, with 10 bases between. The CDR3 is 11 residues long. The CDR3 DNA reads TGCAGCGCCGGGAGCCGCGGGGAGCTGTTTTTT. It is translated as CSAGSRGELFF.

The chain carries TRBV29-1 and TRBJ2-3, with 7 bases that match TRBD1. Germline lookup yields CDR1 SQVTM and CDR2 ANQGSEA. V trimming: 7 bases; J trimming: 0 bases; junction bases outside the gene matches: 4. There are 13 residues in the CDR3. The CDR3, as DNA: TGCAGCGATAACAGGGGTAGCACAGATACGCAGTATTTT. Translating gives CSDNRGSTDTQYF.

The CDR3 bases are TGCGCCAGCAGCTCCGCTAGACAGTTTAATGAAAAACTGTTTTTT. Residues: CASSSARQFNEKLFF. The chain combines TRBV5-1 with TRBJ1-4; perhaps TRBD1 as D (5 bases). This CDR3 spans 15 amino acids. The germline V and J ends were trimmed by 3 bases and 4 bases, with 13 bases remaining between them. Germline CDR1 SGHRS, CDR2 YFSETQ.

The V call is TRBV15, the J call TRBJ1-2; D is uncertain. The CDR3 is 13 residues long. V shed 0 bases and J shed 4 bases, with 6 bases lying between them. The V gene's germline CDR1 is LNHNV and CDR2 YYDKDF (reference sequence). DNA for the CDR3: TGTGCCACCAGCAGAGATCGGAGCTATGGCTACACCTTC. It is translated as CATSRDRSYGYTF.

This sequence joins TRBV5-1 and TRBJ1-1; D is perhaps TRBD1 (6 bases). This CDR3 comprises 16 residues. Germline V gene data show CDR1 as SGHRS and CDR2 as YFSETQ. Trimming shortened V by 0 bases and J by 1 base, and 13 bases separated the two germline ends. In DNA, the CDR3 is TGCGCCAGCAGCTTGGCAGGGGCAGGTCAGAACACTGAAGCTTTCTTT. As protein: CASSLAGAGQNTEAFF.

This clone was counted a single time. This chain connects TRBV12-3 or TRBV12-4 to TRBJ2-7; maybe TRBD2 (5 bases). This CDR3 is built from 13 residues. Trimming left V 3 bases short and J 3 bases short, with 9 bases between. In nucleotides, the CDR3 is TGTGCCAGCAGTTTCTCGGGAATCTACGAGCAGTACTTC. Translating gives CASSFSGIYEQYF.

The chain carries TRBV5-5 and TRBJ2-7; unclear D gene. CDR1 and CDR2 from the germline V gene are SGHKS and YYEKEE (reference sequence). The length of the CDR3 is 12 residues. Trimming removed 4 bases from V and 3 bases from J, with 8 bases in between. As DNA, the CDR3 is TGTGCCAGCAGCGCTCACAACTACGAGCAGTACTTC. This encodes CASSAHNYEQYF.

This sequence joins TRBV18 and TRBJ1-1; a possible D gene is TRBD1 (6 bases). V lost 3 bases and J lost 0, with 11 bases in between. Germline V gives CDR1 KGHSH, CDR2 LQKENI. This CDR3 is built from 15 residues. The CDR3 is CASSPLRDMNTEAFF. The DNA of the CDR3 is TGTGCCAGCTCACCTCTTCGGGACATGAACACTGAAGCTTTCTTT.